This TCR beta chain came from a study of blood T cells in healthy people across ages. Points from the study as a whole: Diversity was estimated from one million T cells, and these estimates were considered underestimates. TCR beta diversity tracked closely with naive T cell percentage.

Together with a sample-barcoded 5' primer, a J-beta primer mix was included in a second PCR lasting roughly 6 to 12 cycles. Every single cDNA molecule received a tag from a template-switch adaptor with 12 random nucleotides. TCRdb ran MiXCR on the 5' RACE reads and lists one entry per CDR3 protein. The data contain 780,000 or so distinct CDR3 sequences, about 53% of them seen just once; the ten biggest clones take up about two fifths. Sample donors were healthy Caucasian individuals that came from Russia, aged about 6 to 95. As to this clonotype: Its antigen remains unknown.

The CDR3 runs 13 residues. The germline CDR1 and CDR2 sequences are MNHEY and SMNVEV (reference sequence). The sequence was obtained from a man older than 75 in good health. J is TRBJ2-5 and V is TRBV27; D is undetermined. The J call may be faulty, since TRBJ2-7 better matches the DNA end. The source material was blood. The CDR3, as DNA: TGTGCCAGCAGTTTAGAAACGGGCTCCGAGCAGTACTTC. As protein: CASSLETGSEQYF.